This T cell receptor beta chain was captured by sequencing in a study of T cells in Graves' hyperthyroidism and ophthalmopathy. The TCR beta CDR3 regions underwent amplification using RNA transcripts as the source. An initial round of RT-PCR targeting the TCR CDR3 relied on the HTBI primer set. Via MiXCR, TCRdb re-called the multiplex PCR reads, giving one row per CDR3 protein. The sample holds about 24,000 distinct CDR3 sequences, 45% to 50% seen once. The source of this sequence is a woman aged 40 to 50 with Graves' hyperthyroidism that later progressed to Graves' ophthalmopathy. Sequencing was done on a sample of blood.

CDR3 sequence reads: CASSEKLFF. CDR3 DNA sequence: TGTGCCAGCAGTGAAAAACTGTTTTTT. The chain has TRBV6-1 and TRBJ1-4; no clear D gene. Germline CDR1 reads MNHNS; CDR2 reads SASEGT. This CDR3 is built from 9 residues. Trimming took off 2 bases at V and 11 bases at J, with 0 bases between the two ends.